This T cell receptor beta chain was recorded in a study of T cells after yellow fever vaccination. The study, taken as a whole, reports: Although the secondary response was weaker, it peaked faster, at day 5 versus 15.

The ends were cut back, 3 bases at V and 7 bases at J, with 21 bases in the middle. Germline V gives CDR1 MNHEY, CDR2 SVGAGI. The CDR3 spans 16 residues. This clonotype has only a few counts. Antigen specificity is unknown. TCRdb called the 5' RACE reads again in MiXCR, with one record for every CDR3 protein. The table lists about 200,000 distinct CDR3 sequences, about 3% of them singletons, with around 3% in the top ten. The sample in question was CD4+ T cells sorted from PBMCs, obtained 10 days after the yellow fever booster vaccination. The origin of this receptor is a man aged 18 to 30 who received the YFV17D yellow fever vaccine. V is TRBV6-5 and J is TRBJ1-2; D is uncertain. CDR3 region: CASSYSPDPKKSGYTF. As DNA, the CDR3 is TGTGCCAGCAGTTATAGCCCTGACCCCAAAAAAAGTGGCTACACCTTC.